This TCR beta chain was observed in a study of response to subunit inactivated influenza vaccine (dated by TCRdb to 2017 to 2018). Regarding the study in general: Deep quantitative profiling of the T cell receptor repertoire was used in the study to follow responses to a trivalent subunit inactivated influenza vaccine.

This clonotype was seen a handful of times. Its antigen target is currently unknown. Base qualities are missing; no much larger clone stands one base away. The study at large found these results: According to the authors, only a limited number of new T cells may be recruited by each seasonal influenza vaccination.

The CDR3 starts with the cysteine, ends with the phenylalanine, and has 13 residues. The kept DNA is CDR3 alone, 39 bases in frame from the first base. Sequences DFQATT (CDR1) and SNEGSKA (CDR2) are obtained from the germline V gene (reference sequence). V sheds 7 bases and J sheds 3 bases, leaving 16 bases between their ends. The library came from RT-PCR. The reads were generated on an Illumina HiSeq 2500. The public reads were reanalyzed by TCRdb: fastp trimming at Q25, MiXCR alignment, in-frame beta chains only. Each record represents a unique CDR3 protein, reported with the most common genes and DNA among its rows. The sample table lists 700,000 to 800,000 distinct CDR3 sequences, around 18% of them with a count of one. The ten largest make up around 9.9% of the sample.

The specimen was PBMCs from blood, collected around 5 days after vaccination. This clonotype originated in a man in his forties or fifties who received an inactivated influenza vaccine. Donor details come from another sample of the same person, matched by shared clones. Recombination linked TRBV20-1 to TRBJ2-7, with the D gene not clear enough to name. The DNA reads TGCAGTGTCGGTGGAGAGAATTTCTACGAGCAGTACTTC. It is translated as CSVGGENFYEQYF.